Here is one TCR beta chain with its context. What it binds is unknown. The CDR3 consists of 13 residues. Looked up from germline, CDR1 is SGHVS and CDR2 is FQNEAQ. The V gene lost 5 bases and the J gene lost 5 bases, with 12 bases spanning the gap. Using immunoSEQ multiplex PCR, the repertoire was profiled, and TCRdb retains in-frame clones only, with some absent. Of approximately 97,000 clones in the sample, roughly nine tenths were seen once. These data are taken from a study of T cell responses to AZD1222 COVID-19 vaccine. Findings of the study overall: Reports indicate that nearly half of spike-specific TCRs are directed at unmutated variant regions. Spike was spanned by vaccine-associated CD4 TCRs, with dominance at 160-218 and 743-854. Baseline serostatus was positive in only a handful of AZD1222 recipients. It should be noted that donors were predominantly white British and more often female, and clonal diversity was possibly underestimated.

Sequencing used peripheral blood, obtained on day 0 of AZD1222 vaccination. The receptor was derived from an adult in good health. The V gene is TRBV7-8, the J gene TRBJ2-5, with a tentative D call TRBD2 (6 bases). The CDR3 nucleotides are TGTGCCAGCAGCCGGACGGGGGATGAGACCCAGTACTTC. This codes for CASSRTGDETQYF.